This T cell receptor (beta chain) was sequenced during a study of cytomegalovirus exposure and HLA in healthy donors. Study-level findings and limits: Earlier analysis looked at TCR beta V segments, and most were productive about 87% or about 30% of the time.

Germline CDR1 reads SGHTA; CDR2 reads FQGTGA. CDR3 length: 14 amino acids. Deletions cut 4 bases from V and 4 bases from J, with 10 bases between. The PCR ran on 60 Vbeta and 13 Jbeta primers. Here immunoSEQ multiplex PCR was the method, and the copy in TCRdb shows in-frame clones only, minus some. The table counts roughly 200,000 clones; over 0.95% lies in the top ten. Comments on this clone: What it binds is unknown.

The source of this sequence is a girl aged 2 to 10 in good health and CMV-seropositive. This chain uses TRBV7-3 with TRBJ2-2; D might be TRBD1 (6 bases). The sample taken for sequencing was PBMCs. In nucleotides, the CDR3 is TGTGCCAGCAGCTCCCAGGGGACCACCGGGGAGCTGTTTTTT. Amino acid sequence: CASSSQGTTGELFF.